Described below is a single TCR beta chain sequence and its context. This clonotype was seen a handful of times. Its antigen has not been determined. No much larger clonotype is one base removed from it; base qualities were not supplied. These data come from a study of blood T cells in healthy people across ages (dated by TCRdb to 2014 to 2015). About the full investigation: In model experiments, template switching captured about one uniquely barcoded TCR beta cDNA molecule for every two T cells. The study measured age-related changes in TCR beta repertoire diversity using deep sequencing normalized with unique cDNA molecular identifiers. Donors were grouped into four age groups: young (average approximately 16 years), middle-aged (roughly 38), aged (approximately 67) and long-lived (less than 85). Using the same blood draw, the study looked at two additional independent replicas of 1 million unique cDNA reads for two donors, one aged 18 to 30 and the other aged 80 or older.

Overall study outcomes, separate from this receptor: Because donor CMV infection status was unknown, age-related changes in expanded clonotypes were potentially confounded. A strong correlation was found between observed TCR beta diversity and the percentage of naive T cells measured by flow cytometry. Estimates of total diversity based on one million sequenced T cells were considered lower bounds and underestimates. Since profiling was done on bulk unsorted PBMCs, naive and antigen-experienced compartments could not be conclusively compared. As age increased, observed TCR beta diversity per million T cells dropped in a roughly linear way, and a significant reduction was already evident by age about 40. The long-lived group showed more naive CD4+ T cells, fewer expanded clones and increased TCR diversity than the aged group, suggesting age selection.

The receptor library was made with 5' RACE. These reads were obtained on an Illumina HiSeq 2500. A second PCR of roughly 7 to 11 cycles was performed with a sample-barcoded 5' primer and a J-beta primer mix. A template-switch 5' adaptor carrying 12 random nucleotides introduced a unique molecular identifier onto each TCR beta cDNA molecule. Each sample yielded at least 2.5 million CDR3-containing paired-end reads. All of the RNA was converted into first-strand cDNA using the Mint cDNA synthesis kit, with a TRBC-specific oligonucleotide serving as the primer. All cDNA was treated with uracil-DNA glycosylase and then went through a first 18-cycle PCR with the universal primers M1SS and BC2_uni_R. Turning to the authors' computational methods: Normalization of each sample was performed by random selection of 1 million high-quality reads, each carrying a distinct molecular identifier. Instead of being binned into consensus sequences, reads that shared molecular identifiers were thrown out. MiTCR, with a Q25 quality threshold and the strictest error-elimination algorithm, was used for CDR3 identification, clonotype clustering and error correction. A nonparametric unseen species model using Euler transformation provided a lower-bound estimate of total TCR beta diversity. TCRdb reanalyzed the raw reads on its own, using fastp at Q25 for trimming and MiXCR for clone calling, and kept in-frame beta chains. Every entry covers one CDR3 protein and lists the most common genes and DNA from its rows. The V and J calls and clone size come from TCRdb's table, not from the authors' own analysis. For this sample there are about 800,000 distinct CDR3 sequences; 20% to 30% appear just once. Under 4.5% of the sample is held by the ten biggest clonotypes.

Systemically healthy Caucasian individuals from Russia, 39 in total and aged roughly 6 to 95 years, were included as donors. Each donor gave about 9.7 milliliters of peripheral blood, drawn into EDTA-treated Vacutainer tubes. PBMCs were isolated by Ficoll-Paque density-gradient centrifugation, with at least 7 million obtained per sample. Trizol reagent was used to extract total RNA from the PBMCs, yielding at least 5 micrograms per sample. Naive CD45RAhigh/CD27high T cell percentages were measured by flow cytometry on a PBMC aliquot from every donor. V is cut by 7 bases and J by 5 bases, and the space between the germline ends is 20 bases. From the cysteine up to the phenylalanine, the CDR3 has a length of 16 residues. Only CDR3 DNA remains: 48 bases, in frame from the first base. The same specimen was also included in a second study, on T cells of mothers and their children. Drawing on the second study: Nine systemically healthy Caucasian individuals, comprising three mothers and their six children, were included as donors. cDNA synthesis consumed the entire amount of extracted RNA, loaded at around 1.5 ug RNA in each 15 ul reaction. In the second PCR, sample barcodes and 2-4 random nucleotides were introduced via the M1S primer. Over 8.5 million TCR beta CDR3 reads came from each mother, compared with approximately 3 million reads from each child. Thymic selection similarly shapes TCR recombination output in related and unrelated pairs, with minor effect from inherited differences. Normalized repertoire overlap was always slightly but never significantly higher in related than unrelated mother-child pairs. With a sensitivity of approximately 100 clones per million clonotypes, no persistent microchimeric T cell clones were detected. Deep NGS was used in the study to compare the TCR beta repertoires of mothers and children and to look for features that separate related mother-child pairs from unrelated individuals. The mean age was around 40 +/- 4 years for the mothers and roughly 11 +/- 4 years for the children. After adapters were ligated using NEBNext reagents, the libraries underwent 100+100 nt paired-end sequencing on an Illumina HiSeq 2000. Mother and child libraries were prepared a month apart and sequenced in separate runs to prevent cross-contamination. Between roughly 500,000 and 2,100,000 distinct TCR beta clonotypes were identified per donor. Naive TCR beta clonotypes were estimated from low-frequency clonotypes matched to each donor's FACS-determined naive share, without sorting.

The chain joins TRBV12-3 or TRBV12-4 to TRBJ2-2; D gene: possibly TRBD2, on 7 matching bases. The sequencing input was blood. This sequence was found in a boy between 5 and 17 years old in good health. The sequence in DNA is TGTGCCAGCACTTACTTGGGGGGGGCGCGGACCGGGGAGCTGTTTTTT. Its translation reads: CASTYLGGARTGELFF.